This TCR beta chain was observed in a study of cytomegalovirus exposure and HLA in healthy donors. The wider study: Genotyping showed around four fifths of some 400 donors falling in the Caucasian-associated ancestry cluster.

Findings of the study overall: Prior analysis indicated that the majority of TCR beta V segments exhibited productivity approximately 87% or approximately 30% of the time. Presence/absence analyses assumed roughly uniform sequencing depth across donors, which may not hold.

A multiplex PCR was run with 60 Vbeta primers and 13 Jbeta primers. Original analysis: In a later analysis, of tens of millions of unique beta chains, roughly 10 million appeared in at least two donors. Profiling relied on immunoSEQ multiplex PCR, and the TCRdb table lists in-frame clones only, not all of them. D and trimming were read from the DNA, whereas the V and J calls and clone size are those reported in that table. The sample comprises over 100,000 clones, approximately 60% of which are singletons, and 2.2% rests with the top ten. In its sample, this clone was seen once. Antigen specificity is unknown. CDR1 is SGHVS and CDR2 is FNYEAQ in the germline V gene. There are 13 residues in the CDR3. V shed 5 bases and J shed 2 bases, with 10 bases lying between them.

This receptor was obtained from a woman in her twenties or thirties in good health and CMV-seronegative. Material for sequencing was PBMCs. The chain carries TRBV7-6 and TRBJ2-7, with unresolved D. The CDR3 here is CASSPVGAYEQYF. Here the CDR3 DNA reads TGTGCCAGCAGCCCAGTCGGAGCCTACGAGCAGTACTTC.